A selection of T cell receptor beta chains follows, all from one sample in a study of blood T cells in healthy people across ages. TCRdb re-called the 5' RACE reads with MiXCR, one entry per CDR3 protein. In the table there are over 1,300,000 distinct CDR3 sequences, 55% to 75% of which are singletons. Sample: blood. These TCRs come from a man aged 18 to 35 in good health. Each CDR3 is given with its conserved first and last residue.

j_call v_call cdr3_length cdr3_aa
TRBJ1-5 TRBV10-3 16 CAISESTRGSNQPQHF
TRBJ2-1 TRBV4-2 15 CASSQEGAGAGEQFF
TRBJ2-7 TRBV27 15 CASSETGWFTYEQYF
TRBJ2-5 TRBV29-1 16 CSAKGVVGMFNEEQYF
TRBJ2-1 TRBV27 14 CASSWDRGYNEQFF
TRBJ2-1 TRBV2 14 CASTVAPWDNEQFF
TRBJ1-1 TRBV3-1 12 CASSQASSEAFF
TRBJ2-1 TRBV27 15 CASSRGGNPYNEQFF
TRBJ2-1 TRBV20-1 14 CSATGLAVHNEQFF
TRBJ1-5 TRBV20-1 13 CSALQGKYQPQHF
TRBJ2-5 TRBV6-6 16 CASSYLGLSMRETQYF
TRBJ2-7 TRBV20-1 13 CSASVPTSNEQYF
TRBJ1-2 TRBV7-9 17 CASSLPGTGDPFYGYTF
TRBJ2-3 TRBV12-3/TRBV12-4 12 CASSLTIDTQYF
TRBJ2-1 TRBV28 16 CASNPPGRDAPNEQFF
TRBJ2-3 TRBV5-5 15 CASSLIRQGVDTQYF
TRBJ1-2 TRBV27 13 CASRPGGAYGYTF
TRBJ2-3 TRBV13 14 CASSSGTGADTQYF
TRBJ2-7 TRBV6-5 16 CASRPLVRGPTYEQYF
TRBJ2-1 TRBV6-5 13 CASMTYTYNEQFF